These 10 T cell receptor beta chains were sequenced from one sample in a study of T cell responses to AZD1222 COVID-19 vaccine. Generated by immunoSEQ multiplex PCR, the TCRdb table keeps only in-frame clones and is missing some. Of around 120,000 clones listed, 85% to 95% were seen once; the top ten hold 2.9%. Material: peripheral blood, obtained on day 0 of AZD1222 vaccination. These receptors were obtained from an adult in good health.

The genes are TRBV12-3 or TRBV12-4 and TRBJ1-2; TRBD1 is a possible D gene (5 bases). The ends were cut back, 8 bases at V and 8 bases at J, with 12 bases in the middle. CDR3 size: 11 residues. The CDR3 is CASGPRDGYTF. The CDR3 nucleotides are TGTGCCAGCGGTCCGAGGGACGGCTACACCTTC.

The chain recombines TRBV15 with TRBJ1-1, with D unclear. The CDR3 extends over 15 amino acids. CDR1 is LNHNV and CDR2 is YYDKDF in the germline V gene (reference sequence). V shed 5 bases and J shed 0 bases, with 13 bases lying between them. For the CDR3, the DNA is TGTGCCACCAGCTTGACGACGGTGATGAACACTGAAGCTTTCTTT. As protein: CATSLTTVMNTEAFF.

This chain joins TRBV28 and TRBJ1-2; D remains ambiguous. With 2 bases removed from V and 2 bases from J, the gap between germline ends came to 6 bases. CDR1 is MDHEN, CDR2 SYDVKM, per germline. The length of the CDR3 is 13 residues. This CDR3 reads CASSLDPNYGYTF. As DNA, the CDR3 is TGTGCCAGCAGTTTAGATCCAAACTATGGCTACACCTTC.

This clone was found once. The chain recombines TRBV27 with TRBJ1-5; no clear D gene. Germline V gene lookup returns CDR1 MNHEY and CDR2 SMNVEV (reference sequence). CDR3 length equals 15 residues. Trimming removed 2 bases at V and 2 bases at J, with 10 bases between. The CDR3 spells CASSLRDTGNQPQHF. CDR3 nucleotides: TGTGCCAGCAGTTTAAGAGACACCGGCAATCAGCCCCAGCATTTT.

The gene calls are TRBV11-3 and TRBJ1-5; D perhaps matches TRBD1 (6 bases). The CDR3 covers 17 residues. With 5 bases removed from V and 6 bases from J, the gap between germline ends came to 23 bases. Germline CDR1 reads SGHNT; CDR2 reads YENEEA. The CDR3 reads CASSPGTSLGEGQPQHF. In DNA form, the CDR3 reads TGTGCCAGCAGCCCCGGGACATCCTTAGGGGAAGGTCAGCCCCAGCATTTT.

The chain couples TRBV14 to TRBJ2-2, with TRBD2 identical over 9 bases. The V and J ends lost 0 bases and 1 base, in that order; junction bases with no gene match: 12. CDR3 length equals 20 residues. The germline gives CDR1 SGHDN, CDR2 FVKESK. CDR3 nucleotide sequence: TGTGCCAGCAGCCAAGATCGGGTCAGTCGACTAGCGGAGAACACCGGGGAGCTGTTTTTT. It encodes CASSQDRVSRLAENTGELFF.

This clone was observed once. The chain couples TRBV11-2 to TRBJ1-2; D ambiguous. V was pared by 4 bases and J by 1 base, with 7 bases between. The CDR3 runs to 13 residues. Germline V gene sequence: CDR1 SGHAT, CDR2 FQNNGV. CDR3 nucleotide sequence: TGTGCCAGCAGCTCGACTCTTAACTATGGCTACACCTTC. The encoded protein is CASSSTLNYGYTF.

The V and J genes are TRBV5-4 and TRBJ2-5; TRBD2 aligns across 7 bases. Germline assignment: CDR1 SGHNT and CDR2 YYREEE (reference sequence). The J segment lost 5 bases and the V segment lost 4 bases, leaving 8 bases of the junction unmatched. This CDR3 comprises 14 residues. The CDR3 nucleotides are TGTGCCAGCAGCCCAAGCGGGGCGCGCGAGACCCAGTACTTC. This gives the protein CASSPSGARETQYF.

This chain joins TRBV15 and TRBJ1-4, with D possibly TRBD1 on 5 matching bases. V was trimmed by 0 bases and J by 0 bases, leaving 8 bases between them. This CDR3 spans 16 amino acids. In germline, CDR1 is LNHNV, CDR2 YYDKDF (reference sequence). CDR3 DNA: TGTGCCACCAGCAGAGATGTGACAGCAACTAATGAAAAACTGTTTTTT. Protein sequence: CATSRDVTATNEKLFF.

The chain carries TRBV6-5 and TRBJ2-7; 9 nucleotides agree with TRBD2. The CDR3 covers 14 residues. The V segment lost 4 bases and the J segment 6 bases; nucleotides outside the gene matches: 7. Germline CDR1 and CDR2: MNHEY and SVGAGI. The CDR3 bases are TGTGCCAGCAGTTTTGGACTAGCGTCAATCGAGCAGTACTTC. It codes for CASSFGLASIEQYF.